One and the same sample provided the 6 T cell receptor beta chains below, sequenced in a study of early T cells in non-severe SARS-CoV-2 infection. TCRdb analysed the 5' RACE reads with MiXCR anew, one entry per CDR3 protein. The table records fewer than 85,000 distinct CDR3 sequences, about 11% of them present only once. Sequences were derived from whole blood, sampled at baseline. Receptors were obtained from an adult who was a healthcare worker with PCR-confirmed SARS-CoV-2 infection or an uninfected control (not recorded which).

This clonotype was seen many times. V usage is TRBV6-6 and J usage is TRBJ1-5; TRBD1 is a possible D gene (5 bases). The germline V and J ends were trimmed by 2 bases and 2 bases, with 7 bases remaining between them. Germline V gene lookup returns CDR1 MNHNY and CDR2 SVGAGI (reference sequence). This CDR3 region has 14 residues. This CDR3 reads CASSYRGRNQPQHF. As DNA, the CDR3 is TGTGCCAGCAGTTACAGGGGCCGCAATCAGCCCCAGCATTTT.

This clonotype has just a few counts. CDR3 sequence: CASSLAQNQGLYF. In DNA, the CDR3 is TGTGCCAGCAGCTTAGCGCAAAACCAGGGTCTGTACTTC. The chain uses TRBV7-8 and TRBJ2-7; D may be TRBD1 (5 bases). V gave up 0 bases and J gave up 12 bases, with 15 bases separating them. Germline values: CDR1 SGHVS, CDR2 FQNEAQ. The CDR3 is 13 amino acids.

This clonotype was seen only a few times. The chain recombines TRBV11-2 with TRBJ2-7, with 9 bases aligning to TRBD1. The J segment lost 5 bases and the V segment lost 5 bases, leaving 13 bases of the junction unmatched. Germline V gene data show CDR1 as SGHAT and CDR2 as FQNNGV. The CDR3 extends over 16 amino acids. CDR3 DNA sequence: TGTGCCAGCAGCCCAGCGGGGACAGGGCTTTTCGACGAGCAGTACTTC. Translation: CASSPAGTGLFDEQYF.

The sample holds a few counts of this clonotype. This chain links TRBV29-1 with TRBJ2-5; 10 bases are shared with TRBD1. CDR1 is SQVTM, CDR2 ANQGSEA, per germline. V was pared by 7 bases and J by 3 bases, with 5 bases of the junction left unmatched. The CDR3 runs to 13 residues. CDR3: CSAWGTGEETQYF. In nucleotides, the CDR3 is TGCAGCGCCTGGGGGACAGGGGAAGAGACCCAGTACTTC.

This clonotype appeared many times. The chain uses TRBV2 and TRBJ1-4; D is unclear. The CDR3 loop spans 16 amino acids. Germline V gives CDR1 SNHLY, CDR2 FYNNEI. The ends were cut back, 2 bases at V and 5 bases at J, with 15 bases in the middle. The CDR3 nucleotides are TGTGCCAGCAGTGAACCGCCAGCACGAGGGAATGAAAAACTGTTTTTT. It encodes CASSEPPARGNEKLFF.

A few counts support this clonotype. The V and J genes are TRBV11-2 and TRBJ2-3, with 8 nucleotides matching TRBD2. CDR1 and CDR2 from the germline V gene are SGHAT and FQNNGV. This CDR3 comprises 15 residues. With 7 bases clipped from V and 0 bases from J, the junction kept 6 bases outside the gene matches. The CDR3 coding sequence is TGTGCCAGCACGCGGGGGGACTCTAGCACAGATACGCAGTATTTT. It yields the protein CASTRGDSSTDTQYF.